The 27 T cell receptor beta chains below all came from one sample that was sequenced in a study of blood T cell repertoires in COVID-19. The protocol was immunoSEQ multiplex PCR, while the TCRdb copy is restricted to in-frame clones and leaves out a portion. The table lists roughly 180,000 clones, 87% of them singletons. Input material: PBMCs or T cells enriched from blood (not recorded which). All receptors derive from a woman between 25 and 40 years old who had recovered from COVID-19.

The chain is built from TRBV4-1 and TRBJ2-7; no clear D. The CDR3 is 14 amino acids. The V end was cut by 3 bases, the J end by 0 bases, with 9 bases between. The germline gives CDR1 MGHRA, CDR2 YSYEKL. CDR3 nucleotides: TGCGCCAGCAGCCATGGCAGGAACTCCTACGAGCAGTACTTC. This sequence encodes CASSHGRNSYEQYF.

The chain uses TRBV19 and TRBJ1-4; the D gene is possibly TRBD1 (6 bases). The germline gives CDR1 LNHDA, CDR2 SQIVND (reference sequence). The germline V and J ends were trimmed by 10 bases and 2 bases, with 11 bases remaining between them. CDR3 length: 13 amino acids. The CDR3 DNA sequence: TGTGCCACTACAGGGTTCACTAATGAAAAACTGTTTTTT. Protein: CATTGFTNEKLFF. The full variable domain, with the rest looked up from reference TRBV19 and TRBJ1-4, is DGGITQSPKYLFRKEGQNVTLSCEQNLNHDAMYWYRQDPGQGLRLIYYSQIVNDFQKGDIAEGYSVSREKKESFPLTVTSAQKNPTAFYLCATTGFTNEKLFFGSGTQLSVL.

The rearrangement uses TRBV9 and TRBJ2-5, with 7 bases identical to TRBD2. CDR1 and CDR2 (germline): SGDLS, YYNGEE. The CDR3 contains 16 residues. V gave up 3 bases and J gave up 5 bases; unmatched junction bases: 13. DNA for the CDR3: TGTGCCAGCAGCGCCCCGGCGGGGGTGAGTCGGGAGACCCAGTACTTC. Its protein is CASSAPAGVSRETQYF.

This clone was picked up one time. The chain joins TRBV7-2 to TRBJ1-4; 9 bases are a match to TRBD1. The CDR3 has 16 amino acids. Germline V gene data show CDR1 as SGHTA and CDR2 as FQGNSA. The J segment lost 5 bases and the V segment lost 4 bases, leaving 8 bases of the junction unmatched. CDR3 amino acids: CASSSGPGTGNEKLFF. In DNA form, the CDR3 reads TGTGCCAGCAGCTCAGGGCCCGGGACAGGGAATGAAAAACTGTTTTTT.

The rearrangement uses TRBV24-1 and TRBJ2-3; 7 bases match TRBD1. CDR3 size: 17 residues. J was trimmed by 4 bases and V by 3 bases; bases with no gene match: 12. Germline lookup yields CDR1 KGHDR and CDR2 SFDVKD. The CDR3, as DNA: TGTGCCACCAGTGATCCCGGACAGGTAGTGGAAGCAGATACGCAGTATTTT. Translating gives CATSDPGQVVEADTQYF.

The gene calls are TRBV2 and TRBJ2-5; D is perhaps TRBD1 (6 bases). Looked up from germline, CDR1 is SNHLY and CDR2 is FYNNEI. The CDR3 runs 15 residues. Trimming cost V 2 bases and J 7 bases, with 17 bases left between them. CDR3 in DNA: TGTGCCAGCAGTGAAAGGGGGTCCGTCATGTGGACCCAGTACTTC. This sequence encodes CASSERGSVMWTQYF.

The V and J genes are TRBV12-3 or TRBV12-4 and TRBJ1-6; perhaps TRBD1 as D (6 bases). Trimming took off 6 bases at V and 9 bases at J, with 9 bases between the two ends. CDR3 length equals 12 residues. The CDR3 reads CASRPGVSPLHF. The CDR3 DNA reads TGTGCCAGCAGGCCAGGGGTTTCACCCCTCCACTTT.

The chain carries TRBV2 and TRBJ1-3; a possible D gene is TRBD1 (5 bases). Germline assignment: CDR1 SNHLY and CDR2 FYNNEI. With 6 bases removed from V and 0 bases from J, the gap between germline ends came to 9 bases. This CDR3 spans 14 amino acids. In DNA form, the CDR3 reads TGTGCCAGCAGCGGGACTGGCTCTGGAAACACCATATATTTT. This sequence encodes CASSGTGSGNTIYF.

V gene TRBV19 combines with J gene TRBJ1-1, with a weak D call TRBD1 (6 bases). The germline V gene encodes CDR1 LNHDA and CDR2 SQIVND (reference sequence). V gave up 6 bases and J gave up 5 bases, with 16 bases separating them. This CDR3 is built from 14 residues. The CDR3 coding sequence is TGTGCCAGTAGCCCGGGGGGGGCGAAAACTGAAGCTTTCTTT. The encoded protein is CASSPGGAKTEAFF.

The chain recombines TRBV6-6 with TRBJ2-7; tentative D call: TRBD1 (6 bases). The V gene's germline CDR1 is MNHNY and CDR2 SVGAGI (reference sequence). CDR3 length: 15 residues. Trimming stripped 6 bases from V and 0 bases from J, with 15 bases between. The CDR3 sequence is CASRAQGKNSYEQYF. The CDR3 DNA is TGTGCCAGCAGAGCACAGGGTAAGAACTCCTACGAGCAGTACTTC.

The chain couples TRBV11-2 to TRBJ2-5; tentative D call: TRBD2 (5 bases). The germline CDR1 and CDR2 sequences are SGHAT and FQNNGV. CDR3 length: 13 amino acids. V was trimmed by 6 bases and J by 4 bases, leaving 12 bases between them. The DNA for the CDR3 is TGTGCCAGCAGTCGAACTAGTGGAGAGACCCAGTACTTC. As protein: CASSRTSGETQYF. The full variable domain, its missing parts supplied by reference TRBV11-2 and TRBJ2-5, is EAGVAQSPRYKIIEKRQSVAFWCNPISGHATLYWYQQILGQGPKLLIQFQNNGVVDDSQLPKDRFSAERLKGVDSTLKIQPAKLEDSAVYLCASSRTSGETQYFGPGTRLLVL.

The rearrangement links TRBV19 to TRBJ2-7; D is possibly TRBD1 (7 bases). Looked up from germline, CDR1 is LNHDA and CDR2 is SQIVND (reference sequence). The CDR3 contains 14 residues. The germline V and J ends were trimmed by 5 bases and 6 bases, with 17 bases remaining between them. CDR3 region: CASSLRTGDSEQYF. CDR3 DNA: TGTGCCAGTAGTCTTAGGACGGGGGACAGCGAGCAGTACTTC.

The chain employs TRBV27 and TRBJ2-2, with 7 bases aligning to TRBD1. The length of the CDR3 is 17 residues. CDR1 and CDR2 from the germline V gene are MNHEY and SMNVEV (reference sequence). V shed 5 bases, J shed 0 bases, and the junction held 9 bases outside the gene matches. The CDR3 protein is CASSLGRGQANTGELFF. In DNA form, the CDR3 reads TGTGCCAGCAGTCTTGGTAGAGGACAGGCGAACACCGGGGAGCTGTTTTTT.

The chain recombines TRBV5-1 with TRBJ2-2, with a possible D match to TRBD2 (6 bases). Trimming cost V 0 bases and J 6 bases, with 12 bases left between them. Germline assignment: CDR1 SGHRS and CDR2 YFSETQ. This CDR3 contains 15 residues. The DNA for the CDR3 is TGCGCCAGCAGCTTGGCCAGCGGGTATGCCGGGGAGCTGTTTTTT. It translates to CASSLASGYAGELFF.

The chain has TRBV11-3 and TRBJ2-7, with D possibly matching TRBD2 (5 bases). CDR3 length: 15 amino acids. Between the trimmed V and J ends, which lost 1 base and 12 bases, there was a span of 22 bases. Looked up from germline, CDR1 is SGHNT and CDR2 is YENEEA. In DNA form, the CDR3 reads TGTGCCAGCAGCTTAGTCGTCGCGGGTCGGGGAGTGCGGTACTTC. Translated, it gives CASSLVVAGRGVRYF. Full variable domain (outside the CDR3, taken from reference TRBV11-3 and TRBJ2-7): EAGVVQSPRYKIIEKKQPVAFWCNPISGHNTLYWYLQNLGQGPELLIRYENEEAVDDSQLPKDRFSAERLKGVDSTLKIQPAELGDSAVYLCASSLVVAGRGVRYFGPGTRLTVT.

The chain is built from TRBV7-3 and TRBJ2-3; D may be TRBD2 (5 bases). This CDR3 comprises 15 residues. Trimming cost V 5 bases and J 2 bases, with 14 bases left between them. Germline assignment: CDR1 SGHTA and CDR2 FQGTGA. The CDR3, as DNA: TGTGCCAGCAGCCCGTACGGGATGTCCACAGATACGCAGTATTTT. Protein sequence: CASSPYGMSTDTQYF.

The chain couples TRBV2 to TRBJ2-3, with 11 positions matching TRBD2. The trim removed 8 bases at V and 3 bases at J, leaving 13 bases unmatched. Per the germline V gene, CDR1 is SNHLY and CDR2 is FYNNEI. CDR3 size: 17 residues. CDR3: CASVGTSGPSGTDTQYF. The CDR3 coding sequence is TGTGCCAGCGTAGGGACTAGCGGACCGTCGGGAACAGATACGCAGTATTTT.

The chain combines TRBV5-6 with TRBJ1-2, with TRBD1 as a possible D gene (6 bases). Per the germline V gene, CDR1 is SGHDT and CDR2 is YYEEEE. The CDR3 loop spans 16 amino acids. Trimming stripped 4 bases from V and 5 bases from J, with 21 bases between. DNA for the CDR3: TGTGCCAGCAGCCGGACCGGGCCCAGGGGAGATTATGGCTACACCTTC. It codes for CASSRTGPRGDYGYTF.

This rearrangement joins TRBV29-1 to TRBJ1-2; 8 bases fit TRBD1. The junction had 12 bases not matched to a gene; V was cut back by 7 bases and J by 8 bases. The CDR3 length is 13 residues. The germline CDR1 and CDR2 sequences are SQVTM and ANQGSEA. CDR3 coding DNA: TGCAGCGGCCAACGACAGGGGAGAGAGGGCTACACCTTC. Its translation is CSGQRQGREGYTF.

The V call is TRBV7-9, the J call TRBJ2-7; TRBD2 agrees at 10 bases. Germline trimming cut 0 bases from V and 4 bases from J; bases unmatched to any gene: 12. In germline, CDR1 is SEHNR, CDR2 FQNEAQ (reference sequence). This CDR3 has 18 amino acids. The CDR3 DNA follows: TGTGCCAGCAGCTTAGCGCGGGTACTAGCGGGAACTCCTTACGAGCAGTACTTC. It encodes CASSLARVLAGTPYEQYF.

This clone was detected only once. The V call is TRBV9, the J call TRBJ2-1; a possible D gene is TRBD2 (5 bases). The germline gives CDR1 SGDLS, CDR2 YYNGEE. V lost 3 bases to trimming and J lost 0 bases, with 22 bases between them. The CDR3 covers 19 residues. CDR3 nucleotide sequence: TGTGCCAGCAGCGCCCGACCGGGTGCGGAGGAAATCTCCTACAATGAGCAGTTCTTC. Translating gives CASSARPGAEEISYNEQFF.

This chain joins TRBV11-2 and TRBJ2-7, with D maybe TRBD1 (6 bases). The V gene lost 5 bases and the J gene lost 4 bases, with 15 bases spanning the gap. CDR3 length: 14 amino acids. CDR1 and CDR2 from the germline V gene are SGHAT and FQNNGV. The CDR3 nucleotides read TGTGCCAGCAGCCGTGTCCCAGGGGCATACGAGCAGTACTTC. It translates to CASSRVPGAYEQYF.

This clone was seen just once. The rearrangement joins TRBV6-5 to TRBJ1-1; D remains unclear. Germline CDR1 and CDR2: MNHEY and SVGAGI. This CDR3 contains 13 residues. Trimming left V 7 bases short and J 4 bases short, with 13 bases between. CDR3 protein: CASKEGKGTEAFF. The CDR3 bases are TGTGCCAGCAAAGAGGGAAAAGGCACTGAAGCTTTCTTT.

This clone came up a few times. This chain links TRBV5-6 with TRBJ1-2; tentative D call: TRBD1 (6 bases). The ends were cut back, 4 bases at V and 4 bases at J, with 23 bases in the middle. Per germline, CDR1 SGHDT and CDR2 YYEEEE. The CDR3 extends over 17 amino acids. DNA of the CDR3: TGTGCCAGCAGCCGGGACCCAGACAGGAATGGTGGCTATGGCTACACCTTC. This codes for CASSRDPDRNGGYGYTF.

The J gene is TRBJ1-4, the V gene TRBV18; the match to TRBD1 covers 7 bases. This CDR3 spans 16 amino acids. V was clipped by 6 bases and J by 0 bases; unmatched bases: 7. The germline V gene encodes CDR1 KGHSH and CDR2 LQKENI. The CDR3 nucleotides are TGTGCCAGCTCGCCCCGGGACAGCACAACTAATGAAAAACTGTTTTTT. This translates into CASSPRDSTTNEKLFF. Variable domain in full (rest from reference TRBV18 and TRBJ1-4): NAGVMQNPRHLVRRRGQEARLRCSPMKGHSHVYWYRQLPEEGLKFMVYLQKENIIDESGMPKERFSAEFPKEGPSILRIQQVVRGDSAAYFCASSPRDSTTNEKLFFGSGTQLSVL.

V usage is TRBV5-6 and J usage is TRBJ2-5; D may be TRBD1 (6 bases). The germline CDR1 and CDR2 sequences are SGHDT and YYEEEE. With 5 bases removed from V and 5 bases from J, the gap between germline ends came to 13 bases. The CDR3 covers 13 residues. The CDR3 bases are TGTGCCAGCAGGTGGGGGCTTGTGGAGACCCAGTACTTC. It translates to CASRWGLVETQYF. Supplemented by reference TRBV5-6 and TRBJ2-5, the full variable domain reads DAGVTQSPTHLIKTRGQQVTLRCSPKSGHDTVSWYQQALGQGPQFIFQYYEEEERQRGNFPDRFSGHQFPNYSSELNVNALLLGDSALYLCASRWGLVETQYFGPGTRLLVL.

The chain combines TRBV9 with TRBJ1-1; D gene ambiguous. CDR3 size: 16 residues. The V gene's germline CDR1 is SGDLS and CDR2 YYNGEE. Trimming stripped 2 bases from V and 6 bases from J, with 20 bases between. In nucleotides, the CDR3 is TGTGCCAGCAGCGTTGGTTTACTCATCCAAGTCGCTGAAGCTTTCTTT. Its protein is CASSVGLLIQVAEAFF. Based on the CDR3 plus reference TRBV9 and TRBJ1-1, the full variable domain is DSGVTQTPKHLITATGQRVTLRCSPRSGDLSVYWYQQSLDQGLQFLIQYYNGEERAKGNILERFSAQQFPDLHSELNLSSLELGDSALYFCASSVGLLIQVAEAFFGQGTRLTVV.